This TCR beta chain comes out of a study of cytomegalovirus exposure and HLA in healthy donors. Germline CDR1 KGHSH, CDR2 LQKENI. The V gene lost 3 bases and the J gene lost 2 bases, with 15 bases spanning the gap. The CDR3 sequence is 16 residues long. The method was immunoSEQ multiplex PCR; TCRdb's version includes in-frame clones alone and lacks a portion of them. This sample has fewer than 400,000 clones, with roughly 87% found just once. This clone was detected once. The chain uses TRBV18 and TRBJ2-3, with D possibly being TRBD1 (6 bases). This TCR was sampled from a man aged 30-40 years in good health and CMV-seronegative. Sequenced material: PBMCs. The DNA for the CDR3 is TGTGCCAGCTCACCGGGGGCGGACCCATACACAGATACGCAGTATTTT. The encoded protein is CASSPGADPYTDTQYF.